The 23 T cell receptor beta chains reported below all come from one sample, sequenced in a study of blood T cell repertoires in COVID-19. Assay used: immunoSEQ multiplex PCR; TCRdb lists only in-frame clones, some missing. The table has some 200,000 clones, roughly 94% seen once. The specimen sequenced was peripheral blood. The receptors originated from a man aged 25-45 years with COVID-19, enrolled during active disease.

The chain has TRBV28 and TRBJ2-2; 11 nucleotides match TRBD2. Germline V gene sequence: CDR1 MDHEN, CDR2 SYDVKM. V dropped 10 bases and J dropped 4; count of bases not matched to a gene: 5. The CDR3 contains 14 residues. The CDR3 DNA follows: TGTGCCACCTCCGGGACTAGCGGCACCGGGGAGCTGTTTTTT. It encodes CATSGTSGTGELFF.

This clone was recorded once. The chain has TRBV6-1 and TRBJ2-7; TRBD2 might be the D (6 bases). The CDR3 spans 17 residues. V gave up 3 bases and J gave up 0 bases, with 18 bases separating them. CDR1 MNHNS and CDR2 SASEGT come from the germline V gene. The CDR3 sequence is CASSDRRGTRSSYEQYF. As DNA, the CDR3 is TGTGCCAGCAGTGATCGGAGGGGTACTAGGAGCTCCTACGAGCAGTACTTC.

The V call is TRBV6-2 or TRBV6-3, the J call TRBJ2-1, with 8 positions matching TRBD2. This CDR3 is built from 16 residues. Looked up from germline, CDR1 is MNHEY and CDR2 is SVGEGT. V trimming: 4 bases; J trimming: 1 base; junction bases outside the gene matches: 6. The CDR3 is CASSSDSGMSYNEQFF. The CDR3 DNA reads TGTGCCAGCAGTTCGGATAGCGGGATGTCCTACAATGAGCAGTTCTTC.

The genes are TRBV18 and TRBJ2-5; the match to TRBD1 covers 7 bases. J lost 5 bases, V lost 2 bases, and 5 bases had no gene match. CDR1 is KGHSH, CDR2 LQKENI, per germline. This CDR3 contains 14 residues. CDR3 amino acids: CASSPIGRGETQYF. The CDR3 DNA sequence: TGTGCCAGCTCACCAATCGGCAGGGGGGAGACCCAGTACTTC.

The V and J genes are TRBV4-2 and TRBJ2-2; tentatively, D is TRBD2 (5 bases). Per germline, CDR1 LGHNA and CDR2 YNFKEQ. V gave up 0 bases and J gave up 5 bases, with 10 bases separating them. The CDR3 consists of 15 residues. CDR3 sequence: CASSQEHRGTGELFF. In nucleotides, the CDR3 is TGTGCCAGCAGCCAAGAACATCGGGGAACCGGGGAGCTGTTTTTT.

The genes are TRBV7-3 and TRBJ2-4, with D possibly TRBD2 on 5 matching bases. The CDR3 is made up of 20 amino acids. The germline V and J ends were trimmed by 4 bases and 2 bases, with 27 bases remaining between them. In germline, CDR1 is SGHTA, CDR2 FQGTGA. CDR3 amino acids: CASSSVAPPGGDGSKNIQYF. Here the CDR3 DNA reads TGTGCCAGCAGCTCCGTCGCGCCACCAGGAGGTGACGGGTCCAAAAACATTCAGTACTTC.

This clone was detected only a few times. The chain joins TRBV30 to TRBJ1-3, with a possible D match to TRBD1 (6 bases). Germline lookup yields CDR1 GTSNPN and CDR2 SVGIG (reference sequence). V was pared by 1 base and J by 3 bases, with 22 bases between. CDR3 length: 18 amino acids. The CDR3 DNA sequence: TGTGCCTGGAGTGAAGCAAGGTCAGGGGTCTACCTTGGAAACACCATATATTTT. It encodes CAWSEARSGVYLGNTIYF. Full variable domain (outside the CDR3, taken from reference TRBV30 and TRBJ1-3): SQTIHQWPATLVQPVGSPLSLECTVEGTSNPNLYWYRQAAGRGLQLLFYSVGIGQISSEVPQNLSASRPQDRQFILSSKKLLLSDSGFYLCAWSEARSGVYLGNTIYFGEGSWLTVV.

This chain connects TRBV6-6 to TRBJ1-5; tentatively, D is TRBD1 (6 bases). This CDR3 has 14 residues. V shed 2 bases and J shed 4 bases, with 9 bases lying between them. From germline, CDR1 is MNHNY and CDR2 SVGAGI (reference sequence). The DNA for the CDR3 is TGTGCCAGCAGTTACATGGACAGAAATCAGCCCCAGCATTTT. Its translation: CASSYMDRNQPQHF.

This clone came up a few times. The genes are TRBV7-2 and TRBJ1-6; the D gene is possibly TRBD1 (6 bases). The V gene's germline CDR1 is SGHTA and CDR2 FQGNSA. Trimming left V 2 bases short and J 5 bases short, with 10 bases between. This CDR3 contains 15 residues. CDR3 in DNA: TGTGCCAGCAGCTTAACGGCAGGGGATAATTCACCCCTCCACTTT. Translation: CASSLTAGDNSPLHF.

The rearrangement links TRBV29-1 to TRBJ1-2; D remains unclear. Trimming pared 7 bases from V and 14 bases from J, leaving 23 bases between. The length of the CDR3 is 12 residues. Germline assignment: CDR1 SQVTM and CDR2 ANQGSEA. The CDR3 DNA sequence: TGCAGCGACACGTCCCTCAGGTCGGTGTATACCTTC. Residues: CSDTSLRSVYTF. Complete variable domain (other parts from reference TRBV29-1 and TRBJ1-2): SAVISQKPSRDICQRGTSLTIQCQVDSQVTMMFWYRQQPGQSLTLIATANQGSEATYESGFVIDKFPISRPNLTFSTLTVSNMSPEDSSIYLCSDTSLRSVYTFGSGTRLTVV.

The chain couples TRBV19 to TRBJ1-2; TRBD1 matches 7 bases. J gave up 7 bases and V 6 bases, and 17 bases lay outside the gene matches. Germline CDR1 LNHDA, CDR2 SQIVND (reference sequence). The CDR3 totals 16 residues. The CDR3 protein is CASSPGQDRRVGGYTF. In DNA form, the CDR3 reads TGTGCCAGTAGCCCTGGACAGGACCGCCGTGTGGGTGGCTACACCTTC.

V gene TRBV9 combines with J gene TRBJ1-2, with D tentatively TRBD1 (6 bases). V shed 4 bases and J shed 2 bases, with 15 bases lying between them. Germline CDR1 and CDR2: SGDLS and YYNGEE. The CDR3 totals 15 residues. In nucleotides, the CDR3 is TGTGCCAGCAGCCCGACGGACAGACTAAACTATGGCTACACCTTC. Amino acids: CASSPTDRLNYGYTF.

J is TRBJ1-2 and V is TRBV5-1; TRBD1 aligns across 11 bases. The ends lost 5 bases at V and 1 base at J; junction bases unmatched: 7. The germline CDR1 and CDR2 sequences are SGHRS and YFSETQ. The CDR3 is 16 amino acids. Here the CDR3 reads CASRNPGQGVNYGYTF. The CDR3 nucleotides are TGCGCCAGCAGGAACCCGGGACAGGGGGTTAACTATGGCTACACCTTC.

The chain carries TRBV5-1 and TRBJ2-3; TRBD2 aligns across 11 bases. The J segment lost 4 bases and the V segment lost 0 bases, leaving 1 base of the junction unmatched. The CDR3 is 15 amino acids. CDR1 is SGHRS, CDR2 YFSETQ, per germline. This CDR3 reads CASSLVAGGPDTQYF. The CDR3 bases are TGCGCCAGCAGCTTGGTAGCGGGGGGGCCAGATACGCAGTATTTT.

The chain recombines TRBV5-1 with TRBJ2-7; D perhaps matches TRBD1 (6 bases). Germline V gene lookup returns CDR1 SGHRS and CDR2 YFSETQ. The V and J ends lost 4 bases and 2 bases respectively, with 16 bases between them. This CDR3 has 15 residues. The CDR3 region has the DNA TGCGCCAGCAGCATGCAGGGGATTAGCCCCTACGAGCAGTACTTC. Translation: CASSMQGISPYEQYF. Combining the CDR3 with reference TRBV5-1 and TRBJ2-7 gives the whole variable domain KAGVTQTPRYLIKTRGQQVTLSCSPISGHRSVSWYQQTPGQGLQFLFEYFSETQRNKGNFPGRFSGRQFSNSRSEMNVSTLELGDSALYLCASSMQGISPYEQYFGPGTRLTVT.

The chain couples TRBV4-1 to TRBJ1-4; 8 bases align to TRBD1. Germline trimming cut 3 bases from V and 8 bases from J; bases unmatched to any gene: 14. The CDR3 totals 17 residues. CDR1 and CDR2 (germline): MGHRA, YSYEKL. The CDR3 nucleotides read TGCGCCAGCAGCCAGTCCTCTACCGGGACAGGAGGGGAAAAACTGTTTTTT. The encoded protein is CASSQSSTGTGGEKLFF.

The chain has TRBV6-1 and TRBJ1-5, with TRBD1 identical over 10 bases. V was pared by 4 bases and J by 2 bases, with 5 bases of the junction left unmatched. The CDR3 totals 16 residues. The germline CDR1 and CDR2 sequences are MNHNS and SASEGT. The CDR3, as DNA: TGTGCCAGCAGTGTGGACAGGGGGTCGCGCAATCAGCCCCAGCATTTT. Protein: CASSVDRGSRNQPQHF.

CDR3 sequence reads: CASSQITGGTSGANVLTF. CDR3 DNA sequence: TGTGCCAGCAGCCAAATTACAGGGGGAACCTCTGGGGCCAACGTCCTGACTTTC. V gene TRBV3-1 (or the pseudogene TRBV3-2) combines with J gene TRBJ2-6, with TRBD1 matching 8 bases. The CDR3 loop spans 18 amino acids. Per the germline V gene, CDR1 is LGHDT and CDR2 is YNNKEL (reference sequence). The J segment lost 0 bases and the V segment lost 2 bases, leaving 6 bases of the junction unmatched.

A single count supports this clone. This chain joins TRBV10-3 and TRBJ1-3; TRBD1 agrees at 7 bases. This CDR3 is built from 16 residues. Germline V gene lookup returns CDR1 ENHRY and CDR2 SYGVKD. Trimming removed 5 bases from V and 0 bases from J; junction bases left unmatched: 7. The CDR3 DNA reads TGTGCCATCAGTACCGGGACAGCAGTCTCTGGAAACACCATATATTTT. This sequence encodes CAISTGTAVSGNTIYF.

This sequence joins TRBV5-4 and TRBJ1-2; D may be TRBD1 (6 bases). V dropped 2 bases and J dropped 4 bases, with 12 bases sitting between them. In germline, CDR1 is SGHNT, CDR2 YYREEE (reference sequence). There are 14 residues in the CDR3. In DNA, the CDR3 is TGTGCCAGCAGCTTACACGAAGGGGGCTATGGCTACACCTTC. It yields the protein CASSLHEGGYGYTF.

CDR3 amino acids: CASSPQGPDNEQFF. CDR3 DNA: TGTGCCAGCAGTCCACAGGGCCCAGACAATGAGCAGTTCTTC. This chain links TRBV6-5 with TRBJ2-1; D might be TRBD1 (6 bases). Germline V gene lookup returns CDR1 MNHEY and CDR2 SVGAGI. The CDR3 loop spans 14 amino acids. Trimming removed 5 bases at V and 5 bases at J, with 13 bases between.

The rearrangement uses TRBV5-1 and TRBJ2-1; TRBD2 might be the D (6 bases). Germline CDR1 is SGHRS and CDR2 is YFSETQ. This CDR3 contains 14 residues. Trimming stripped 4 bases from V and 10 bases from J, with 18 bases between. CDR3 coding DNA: TGCGCCAGCAGCCCGGAGGGGTGGGGCCGCGAGCAGTTCTTC. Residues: CASSPEGWGREQFF.

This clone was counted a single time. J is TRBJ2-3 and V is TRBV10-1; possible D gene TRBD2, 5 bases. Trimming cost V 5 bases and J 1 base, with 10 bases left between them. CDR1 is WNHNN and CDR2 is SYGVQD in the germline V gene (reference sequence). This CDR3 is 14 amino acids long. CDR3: CASSRQEGTDTQYF. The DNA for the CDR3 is TGCGCCAGCAGTCGGCAGGAGGGCACAGATACGCAGTATTTT.